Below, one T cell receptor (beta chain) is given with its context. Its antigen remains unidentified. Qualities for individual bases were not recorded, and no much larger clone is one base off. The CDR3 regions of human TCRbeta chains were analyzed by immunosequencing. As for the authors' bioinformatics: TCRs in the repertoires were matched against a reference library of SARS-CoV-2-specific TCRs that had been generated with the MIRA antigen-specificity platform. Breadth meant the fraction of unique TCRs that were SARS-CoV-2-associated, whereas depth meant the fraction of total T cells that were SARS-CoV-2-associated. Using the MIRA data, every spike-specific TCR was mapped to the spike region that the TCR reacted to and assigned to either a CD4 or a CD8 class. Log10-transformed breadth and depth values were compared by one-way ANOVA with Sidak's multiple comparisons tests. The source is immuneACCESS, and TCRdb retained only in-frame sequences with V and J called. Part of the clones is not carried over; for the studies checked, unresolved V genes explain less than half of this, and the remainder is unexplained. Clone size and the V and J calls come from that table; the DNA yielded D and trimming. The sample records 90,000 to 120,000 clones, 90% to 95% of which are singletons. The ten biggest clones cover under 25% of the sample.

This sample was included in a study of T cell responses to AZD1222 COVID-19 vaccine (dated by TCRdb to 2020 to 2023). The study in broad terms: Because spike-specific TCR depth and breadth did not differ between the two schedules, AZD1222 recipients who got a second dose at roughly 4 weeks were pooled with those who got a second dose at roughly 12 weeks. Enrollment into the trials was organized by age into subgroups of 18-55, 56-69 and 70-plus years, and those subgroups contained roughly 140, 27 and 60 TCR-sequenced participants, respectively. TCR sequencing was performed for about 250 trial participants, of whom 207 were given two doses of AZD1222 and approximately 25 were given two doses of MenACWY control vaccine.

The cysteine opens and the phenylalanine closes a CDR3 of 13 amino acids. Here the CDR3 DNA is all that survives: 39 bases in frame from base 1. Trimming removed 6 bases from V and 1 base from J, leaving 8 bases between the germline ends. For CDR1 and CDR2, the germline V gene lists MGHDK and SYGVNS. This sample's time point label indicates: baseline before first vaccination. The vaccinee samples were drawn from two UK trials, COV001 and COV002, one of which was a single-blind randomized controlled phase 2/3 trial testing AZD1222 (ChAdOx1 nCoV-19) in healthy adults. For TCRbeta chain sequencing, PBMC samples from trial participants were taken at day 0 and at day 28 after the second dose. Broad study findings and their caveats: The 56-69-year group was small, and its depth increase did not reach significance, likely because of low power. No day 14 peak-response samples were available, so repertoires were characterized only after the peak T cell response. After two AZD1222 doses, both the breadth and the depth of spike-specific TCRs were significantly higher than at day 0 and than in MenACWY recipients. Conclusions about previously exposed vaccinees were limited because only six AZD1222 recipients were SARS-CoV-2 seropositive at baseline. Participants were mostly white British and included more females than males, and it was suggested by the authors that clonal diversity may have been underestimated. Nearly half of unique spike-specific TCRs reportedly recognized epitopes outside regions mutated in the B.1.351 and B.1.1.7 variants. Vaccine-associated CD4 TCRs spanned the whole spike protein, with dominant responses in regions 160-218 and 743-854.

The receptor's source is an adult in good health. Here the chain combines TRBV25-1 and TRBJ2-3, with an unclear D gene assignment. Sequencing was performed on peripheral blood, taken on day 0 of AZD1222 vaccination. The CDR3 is CASSPPGTDTQYF. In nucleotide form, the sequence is TGTGCCAGCAGCCCTCCCGGCACAGATACGCAGTATTTT.